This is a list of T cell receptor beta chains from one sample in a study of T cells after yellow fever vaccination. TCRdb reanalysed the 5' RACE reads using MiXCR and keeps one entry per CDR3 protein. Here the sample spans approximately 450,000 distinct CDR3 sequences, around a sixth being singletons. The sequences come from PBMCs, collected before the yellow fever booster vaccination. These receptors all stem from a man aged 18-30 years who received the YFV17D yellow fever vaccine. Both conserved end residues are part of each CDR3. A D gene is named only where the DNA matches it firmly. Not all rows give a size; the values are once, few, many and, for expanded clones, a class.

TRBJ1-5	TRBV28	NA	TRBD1	CASSTGANQPQHF	TGTGCCAGCAGTACAGGGGCCAATCAGCCCCAGCATTTT
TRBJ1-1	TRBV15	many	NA	CATSWGKTEAFF	TGTGCCACCAGCTGGGGGAAGACTGAAGCTTTCTTT
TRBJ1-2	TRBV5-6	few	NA	CASSLDRVFDGYTF	TGTGCCAGCAGCTTGGACAGGGTTTTTGATGGCTACACCTTC
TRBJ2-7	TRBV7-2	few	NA	CASSWSRTGSYEQYF	TGTGCCAGCAGCTGGTCAAGGACCGGCTCCTACGAGCAGTACTTC
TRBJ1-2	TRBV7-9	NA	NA	CASSLAPGTPGGYTF	TGTGCCAGCAGCTTAGCGCCGGGGACCCCGGGCGGCTACACCTTC
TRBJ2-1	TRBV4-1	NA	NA	CASSLGRRNEQFF	TGCGCCAGCAGCCTTGGACGCCGGAATGAGCAGTTCTTC
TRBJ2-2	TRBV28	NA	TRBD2	CASSLSGGANTGELFF	TGTGCCAGCAGTTTATCGGGGGGGGCGAACACCGGGGAGCTGTTTTTT
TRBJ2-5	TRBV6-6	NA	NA	CASRNGGETQYF	TGTGCCAGCAGAAATGGGGGAGAGACCCAGTACTTC
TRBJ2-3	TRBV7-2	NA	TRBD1	CASSIRDRTTDTQYF	TGTGCCAGCAGCATCAGGGACAGAACCACAGATACGCAGTATTTT
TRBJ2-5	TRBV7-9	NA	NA	CASSPPDRYQETQYF	TGTGCCAGCAGTCCCCCCGACAGGTACCAAGAGACCCAGTACTTC
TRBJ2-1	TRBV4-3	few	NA	CASSPQPGASYNEQFF	TGCGCCAGCAGCCCCCAACCGGGCGCCTCCTACAATGAGCAGTTCTTC
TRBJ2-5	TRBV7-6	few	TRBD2	CASSWEKTGTSGGDAFPETQYF	TGTGCCAGCAGCTGGGAGAAGACCGGGACTAGCGGGGGGGACGCTTTCCCAGAGACCCAGTACTTC
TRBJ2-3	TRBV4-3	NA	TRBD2	CASSQGGLAGVDTQYF	TGCGCCAGCAGCCAAGGGGGACTAGCGGGGGTAGATACGCAGTATTTT
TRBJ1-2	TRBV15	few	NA	CATSRAGTPGNGYTF	TGTGCCACCAGCAGAGCCGGGACCCCCGGGAATGGCTACACCTTC
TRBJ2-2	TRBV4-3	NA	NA	CASSQDFSWGQGTGELFF	TGCGCCAGCAGCCAAGATTTCTCGTGGGGGCAGGGCACCGGGGAGCTGTTTTTT
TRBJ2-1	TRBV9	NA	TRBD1	CASSVRQGRSDEQFF	TGTGCCAGCAGCGTCCGACAGGGTAGGTCCGATGAGCAGTTCTTC
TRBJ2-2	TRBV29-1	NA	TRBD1	CSVDPGGPAGELFF	TGCAGCGTTGACCCAGGGGGCCCCGCCGGGGAGCTGTTTTTT
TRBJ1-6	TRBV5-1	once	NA	CASSFSDARDSPLHF	TGCGCCAGCAGCTTCAGTGATGCCCGGGACTCACCCCTCCACTTT
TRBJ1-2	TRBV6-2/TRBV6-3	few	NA	CASSYDARGPGYTF	TGTGCCAGCAGTTACGATGCGAGGGGCCCTGGCTACACCTTC
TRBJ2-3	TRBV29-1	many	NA	CSVESLTGDTQYF	TGCAGCGTTGAGAGCCTTACAGGAGATACGCAGTATTTT
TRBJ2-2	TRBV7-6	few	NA	CASSLIGGTTGELFF	TGTGCCAGCAGCTTAATTGGGGGGACAACCGGGGAGCTGTTTTTT
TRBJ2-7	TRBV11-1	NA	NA	CASSFDSSSYEQYF	TGTGCCAGCAGCTTTGACAGTAGCTCCTACGAGCAGTACTTC
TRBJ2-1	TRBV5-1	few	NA	CASHEGTRQYNEQFF	TGCGCCAGCCACGAAGGGACGCGGCAGTACAATGAGCAGTTCTTC
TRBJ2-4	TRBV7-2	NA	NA	CASSLPENIQYF	TGTGCCAGCAGCTTACCAGAAAACATTCAGTACTTC
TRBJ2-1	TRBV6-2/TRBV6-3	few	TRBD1	CASSPRQGHEQFF	TGTGCCAGCAGTCCCCGACAGGGGCATGAGCAGTTCTTC
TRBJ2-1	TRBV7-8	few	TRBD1	CASSRQGWQFF	TGTGCCAGCAGCCGACAGGGTTGGCAGTTCTTC
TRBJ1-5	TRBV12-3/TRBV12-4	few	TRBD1	CASSVTGGNQPQHF	TGTGCCAGCAGCGTTACAGGGGGGAATCAGCCCCAGCATTTT
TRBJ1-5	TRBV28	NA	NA	CASSTNFDSFYSNQPQHF	TGTGCCAGCAGCACGAACTTCGACAGCTTTTATAGCAATCAGCCCCAGCATTTT
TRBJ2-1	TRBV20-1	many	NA	CSARDERRGFTEQFF	TGCAGTGCTAGAGATGAGCGGCGGGGTTTTACTGAGCAGTTCTTC
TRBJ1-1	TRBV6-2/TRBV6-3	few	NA	CASSRPRGAAEAFF	TGTGCCAGCAGCCGCCCGCGCGGGGCGGCTGAAGCTTTCTTT
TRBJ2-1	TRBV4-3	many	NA	CASSQDPSRGGNEQFF	TGCGCCAGCAGCCAAGATCCGAGCCGAGGGGGGAATGAGCAGTTCTTC
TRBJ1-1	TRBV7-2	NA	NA	CASSLAGTVGRSFF	TGTGCCAGCAGCTTAGCAGGGACCGTTGGGAGGTCTTTCTTT
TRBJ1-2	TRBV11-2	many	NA	CASSLGLANYGYTF	TGTGCCAGCAGCTTAGGTCTGGCTAACTATGGCTACACCTTC
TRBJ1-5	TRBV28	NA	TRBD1	CASSSQGTGGGQPQHF	TGTGCCAGCAGTTCGCAAGGGACAGGGGGCGGTCAGCCCCAGCATTTT
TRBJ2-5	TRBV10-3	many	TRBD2	CASGGETQYF	TGTGCCTCGGGGGGTGAGACCCAGTACTTC
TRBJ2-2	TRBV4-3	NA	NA	CASSHLGAGELFF	TGCGCCAGCAGCCATCTTGGCGCCGGGGAGCTGTTTTTT
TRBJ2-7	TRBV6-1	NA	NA	CASSNSGPYEQYF	TGTGCCAGCAGCAACAGTGGACCCTACGAGCAGTACTTC
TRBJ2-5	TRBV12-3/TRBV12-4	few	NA	CASSLIGQGPQETQYF	TGTGCCAGCAGTTTAATAGGACAAGGACCTCAAGAGACCCAGTACTTC
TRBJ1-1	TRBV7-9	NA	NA	CASSFPPSANTEAFF	TGTGCCAGCAGTTTCCCGCCCTCGGCAAACACTGAAGCTTTCTTT
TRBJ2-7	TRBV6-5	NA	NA	CASSPAGGKSSYEQYF	TGTGCCAGCAGCCCGGCGGGTGGGAAGAGCTCCTACGAGCAGTACTTC